This entry features one TCR beta chain sequence. What antigen it recognizes has not been identified. Per-base quality was not reported, and no clone a single base away is much larger than it. The immunoSEQ Assay, a bias-controlled multiplex PCR, was used to amplify TCRbeta CDR3 regions from genomic DNA. Processing in the source paper ran as follows. Nucleated cell counts per sample were estimated from amplification of reference gene primers within the assay. To quantify the absolute abundance of each unique TCRbeta CDR3 rearrangement, sequence reads were collapsed and filtered. Productive Simpson clonality was computed per sample as the square root of Simpson's diversity index over productive rearrangements. TCRdb took this table from immuneACCESS and kept in-frame rearrangements with V and J called. Such tables lack part of the clones; where checked against another copy, unresolved V genes explain under half of the gap, and the rest is unexplained. V and J calls and clone size are given by that table; D and trimming were obtained from the DNA. Here the sample has more than 150,000 clones; around 85% occur a single time. Jointly, the top ten make up roughly 8.2% of the sample.

A distance of 13 bases separates the germline ends of V and J, which lose 2 bases and 5 bases respectively. Taken from cysteine to phenylalanine, the CDR3 has 14 residues. Kept here is only the CDR3 DNA, which spans 42 bases and is read in frame from base 1. The germline V gene sets CDR1 to MNHEY and CDR2 to SVGEGT. This sample was included in a study of blood T cell repertoires in COVID-19 (TCRdb year 2020). With regard to the full study: The collaborator samples originated in the United States, Italy and Spain and spanned the acute and convalescent phases of COVID-19. The sample metadata nearly always contained a de-identified subject ID, COVID-19 status, age in years and sex. The repertoires were released in a freely available public database intended as a resource for research on the immune response to SARS-CoV-2. HLA class I and class II types, where available, came from metadata supplied by the sample provider rather than from assay-based typing. Samples came from the ongoing ImmuneRACE study (first 160 participants) plus 1,254 subjects from 6 global collaborators. Deeply sampled blood TCRbeta repertoires from subjects exposed to, actively infected with, or recovered from COVID-19 were included in the dataset. The prospective study material was composed of cDNA or gDNA derived from T cells, B-cell-depleted T cells, or PBMCs.

Each collaborating institution followed its own protocols to collect whole blood in K2EDTA tubes. For TCRbeta analysis, collaborator samples were shipped as frozen whole blood, as isolated PBMCs, or as DNA extracted from either sample type. Results and caveats for the whole study, not just this receptor: Clinical and demographic metadata were provided uncurated, with the amount varying by source and participant.

The receptor was isolated from a man between 60 and 70 years old with acute or convalescent COVID-19. This chain joins TRBV6-2 or TRBV6-3 to TRBJ2-7; TRBD2 is a possible D gene, resting on 5 matching bases. The sequencing sample was made of peripheral blood. At the DNA level, the sequence is TGTGCCAGCAGTTACAGCGGACTCCGAGACGAGCAGTACTTC. Its protein product is CASSYSGLRDEQYF.